Below are 32 T cell receptor beta chains sequenced from a single sample in a study of blood T cell repertoires in COVID-19 (dated by TCRdb to the early 2020s). Library construction relied on the immunoSEQ multiplex PCR assay. What TCRdb holds here is the immuneACCESS table cut down to in-frame rearrangements. Part of the clones is not present; checked against another copy, under half of the missing clones reflect an unresolved V gene, and the others are unexplained. The sample includes under 300,000 clones, with roughly 90% observed a single time. The ten top clones hold nearly 6.5% of the sample. Sequenced input: PBMCs or T cells enriched from blood (not recorded which). The receptors were sampled from a woman under 40 with acute COVID-19.

The V gene is TRBV27, the J gene TRBJ2-7, with 10 bases aligning to TRBD2. From germline, CDR1 is MNHEY and CDR2 SMNVEV (reference sequence). This CDR3 contains 14 residues. With V trimmed by 5 bases and J by 5 bases, 6 bases remained unmatched. The CDR3 DNA reads as TGTGCCAGCAGTCTCGCTAGCGGGAGCCACGAGCAGTACTTC. It encodes CASSLASGSHEQYF.

The chain is built from TRBV10-1 and TRBJ2-2; a weak D match, TRBD2 (6 bases). The CDR3 is made up of 14 amino acids. Between the trimmed V and J ends, which lost 4 bases and 4 bases, there was a span of 10 bases. Germline V lookup: CDR1 WNHNN, CDR2 SYGVQD (reference sequence). CDR3 sequence reads: CASSALGGTGELFF. The CDR3, as DNA: TGCGCCAGCAGTGCGCTGGGGGGCACCGGGGAGCTGTTTTTT.

Points on this clone: Mismatch with germline at one junction end may stem from a read error. The chain recombines TRBV7-9 with TRBJ2-1; 10 bases align to TRBD2. This CDR3 has 15 amino acids. Germline V gene lookup returns CDR1 SEHNR and CDR2 FQNEAQ (reference sequence). Here the CDR3 reads CASSLAGVGNHEQFF. The CDR3 DNA is TGTGCCAGCAGCCTAGCGGGAGTCGGTAACCATGAGCAGTTCTTC.

The CDR3 loop reads CASSPPRDPPNEQFF. DNA of the CDR3: TGTGCCAGCTCACCACCGCGGGACCCCCCTAATGAGCAGTTCTTC. The chain employs TRBV18 and TRBJ2-1, with a weak D call TRBD2 (6 bases). The CDR3 spans 15 residues. The V gene's germline CDR1 is KGHSH and CDR2 LQKENI. The V and J ends lost 0 bases and 7 bases respectively, with 13 bases between them.

This chain links TRBV27 with TRBJ2-7; D is possibly TRBD2 (6 bases). V gave up 2 bases and J gave up 7 bases, with 18 bases separating them. Germline V lookup: CDR1 MNHEY, CDR2 SMNVEV (reference sequence). The CDR3 has 15 residues. The CDR3 protein is CASSLRMDYPGEQYF. The CDR3 DNA reads TGTGCCAGCAGTTTAAGGATGGACTACCCCGGGGAGCAGTACTTC.

The gene calls are TRBV4-3 and TRBJ2-1; D not certain. Germline V gives CDR1 LGHNA, CDR2 YSLEER. There are 13 residues in the CDR3. V dropped 1 base and J dropped 5 bases, with 6 bases sitting between them. CDR3: CASSQAQNNEQFF. The CDR3 nucleotides are TGCGCCAGCAGCCAAGCACAAAACAATGAGCAGTTCTTC.

The chain joins TRBV7-8 to TRBJ1-2; no clear D gene. The CDR3 runs to 13 residues. Trimming took off 3 bases at V and 8 bases at J, with 13 bases between the two ends. CDR1 SGHVS and CDR2 FQNEAQ come from the germline V gene. For the CDR3, the DNA is TGTGCCAGCAGCTTGGAGGGAAGCAGCGGCTACACCTTC. Residues: CASSLEGSSGYTF.

This clone occurred once. The chain joins TRBV2 to TRBJ1-1, with D possibly TRBD1 on 5 matching bases. Germline lookup yields CDR1 SNHLY and CDR2 FYNNEI. Trimming removed 6 bases at V and 7 bases at J, with 15 bases between. The CDR3 is 13 residues long. CDR3 nucleotides: TGTGCCAGCAGGGGGGGTAGGTGGTTTGAAGCTTTCTTT. This gives the protein CASRGGRWFEAFF.

The chain links TRBV6-2 or TRBV6-3 to TRBJ2-7; tentatively, D is TRBD2 (6 bases). The CDR3 consists of 15 residues. From germline, CDR1 is MNHEY and CDR2 SVGEGT. V lost 4 bases to trimming and J lost 4 bases, with 17 bases between them. DNA for the CDR3: TGTGCCAGCAGTTCCGGGTTAGGGAGGAGATACGAGCAGTACTTC. The encoded protein is CASSSGLGRRYEQYF.

The chain joins TRBV4-1 to TRBJ2-2; TRBD1 agrees at 7 bases. Germline lookup yields CDR1 MGHRA and CDR2 YSYEKL. The length of the CDR3 is 15 residues. With V trimmed by 5 bases and J by 5 bases, 8 bases remained unmatched. CDR3 coding DNA: TGCGCCAGCAGCTCCAGACAGGGACCGACCGGGGAGCTGTTTTTT. It encodes CASSSRQGPTGELFF.

This clone came up once. This chain uses TRBV27 with TRBJ2-2, with TRBD2 identical over 8 bases. Unmatched junction bases numbered 14, after V lost 6 bases and J lost 5 bases. The CDR3 runs to 17 residues. In germline, CDR1 is MNHEY, CDR2 SMNVEV (reference sequence). CDR3 amino acids: CASSPNPSGGKTGELFF. CDR3 nucleotide sequence: TGTGCCAGCAGCCCAAACCCATCGGGAGGGAAGACCGGGGAGCTGTTTTTT.

The gene calls are TRBV12-3 or TRBV12-4 and TRBJ2-1, with 10 positions matching TRBD2. V shed 2 bases and J 14 bases; nucleotides not matched to a gene: 6. The CDR3 length is 13 residues. The CDR3: CASSLLAGAAEFF. The DNA of the CDR3 is TGTGCCAGCAGTTTACTAGCGGGAGCGGCAGAGTTCTTC.

V and J are TRBV19 and TRBJ1-1, with D perhaps TRBD1 (5 bases). The length of the CDR3 is 13 residues. CDR1 and CDR2 from the germline V gene are LNHDA and SQIVND (reference sequence). Trimming stripped 6 bases from V and 5 bases from J, with 13 bases between. The CDR3 here is CASSGRVSTEAFF. CDR3 sequence (DNA): TGTGCCAGTAGCGGCAGGGTGTCGACTGAAGCTTTCTTT.

This sequence joins TRBV5-6 and TRBJ1-2; TRBD1 aligns across 9 bases. This CDR3 is 14 amino acids long. J lost 4 bases, V lost 4 bases, and 5 bases had no gene match. The germline gives CDR1 SGHDT, CDR2 YYEEEE. The CDR3: CASSPTDRGYGYTF. As DNA, the CDR3 is TGTGCCAGCAGCCCGACGGACAGGGGCTATGGCTACACCTTC.

The chain carries TRBV5-4 and TRBJ1-2; 11 nucleotides match TRBD1. The length of the CDR3 is 15 residues. J gave up 8 bases and V 0 bases, and 6 bases lay outside the gene matches. Germline loops: CDR1 SGHNT, CDR2 YYREEE (reference sequence). CDR3 loop: CASSLAGGQGVGYTF. Here the CDR3 DNA reads TGTGCCAGCAGCTTGGCGGGGGGACAGGGGGTAGGCTACACCTTC.

CDR3 loop: CASSLVSAGRQETQYF. In nucleotides, the CDR3 is TGTGCCAGCAGCTTAGTCTCGGCAGGGAGGCAAGAGACCCAGTACTTC. The V gene is TRBV7-2, the J gene TRBJ2-5; D is possibly TRBD2 (6 bases). The V end lost 1 base, the J end lost 2 bases, and 14 bases lay between the germline ends. There are 16 residues in the CDR3. Germline V gives CDR1 SGHTA, CDR2 FQGNSA.

V is TRBV29-1 and J is TRBJ2-3, with 7 bases fitting TRBD1. V shed 3 bases, J shed 4 bases, and the junction held 10 bases outside the gene matches. The CDR3 has 15 amino acids. Germline CDR1 reads SQVTM; CDR2 reads ANQGSEA. The CDR3 is CSVDGAGGKADTQYF. The CDR3 DNA is TGCAGCGTTGATGGCGCAGGGGGAAAGGCAGATACGCAGTATTTT.

The V and J genes are TRBV9 and TRBJ2-1; TRBD2 matches 8 bases. V gave up 3 bases and J gave up 9 bases; unmatched junction bases: 11. Germline CDR1 SGDLS, CDR2 YYNGEE. This CDR3 region has 15 residues. The CDR3 DNA sequence: TGTGCCAGCAGCGCAAGTTTGACCCGGGAGGGTGAGCAGTTCTTC. Its translation: CASSASLTREGEQFF.

The sample holds a few counts of this clone. This rearrangement joins TRBV10-3 to TRBJ2-2; the D gene is possibly TRBD2 (5 bases). The length of the CDR3 is 12 residues. Germline CDR1 is ENHRY and CDR2 is SYGVKD. V lost 10 bases and J 9 bases, leaving 15 bases between the germline ends. The CDR3 coding sequence is TGTGCCACCTGGACTGATAGGAGGGAGCTGTTTTTT. Amino acids: CATWTDRRELFF.

The CDR3, as DNA: TGTGCCAGCAGCATGACAGGGATCACTGAAGCTTTCTTT. Its translation is CASSMTGITEAFF. The rearrangement uses TRBV7-3 and TRBJ1-1; 7 nucleotides match TRBD1. J gave up 4 bases and V 5 bases, and 4 bases lay outside the gene matches. The CDR3 sequence is 13 residues long. Germline V gene sequence: CDR1 SGHTA, CDR2 FQGTGA.

V usage is TRBV30 and J usage is TRBJ1-6; D unresolved. Trimming took 2 bases from V and 0 from J, leaving 5 bases between them. The CDR3 is made up of 14 amino acids. Germline loops: CDR1 GTSNPN, CDR2 SVGIG (reference sequence). The chain's CDR3 is CAWSMSSYNSPLHF. DNA for the CDR3: TGTGCCTGGAGTATGAGCTCCTATAATTCACCCCTCCACTTT. Full variable domain (outside the CDR3, taken from reference TRBV30 and TRBJ1-6): SQTIHQWPATLVQPVGSPLSLECTVEGTSNPNLYWYRQAAGRGLQLLFYSVGIGQISSEVPQNLSASRPQDRQFILSSKKLLLSDSGFYLCAWSMSSYNSPLHFGNGTRLTVT.

This clone was observed a handful of times. The V and J genes are TRBV9 and TRBJ1-5, with 7 bases matching TRBD1. This CDR3 has 14 residues. J was trimmed by 6 bases and V by 3 bases; bases with no gene match: 6. CDR1 and CDR2 (germline): SGDLS, YYNGEE. DNA for the CDR3: TGTGCCAGCAGCGCGACAGGGTTGACTCAGCCCCAGCATTTT. Its translation: CASSATGLTQPQHF.

This sequence joins TRBV10-1 and TRBJ1-5; D call uncertain. This CDR3 region has 13 residues. V gave up 6 bases and J gave up 7 bases, with 13 bases separating them. Per the germline V gene, CDR1 is WNHNN and CDR2 is SYGVQD (reference sequence). The CDR3 sequence: CASRAETNQPQHF. DNA for the CDR3: TGCGCCAGCAGGGCCGAAACAAACCAGCCCCAGCATTTT.

The rearrangement uses TRBV6-4 and TRBJ2-3, with TRBD1 as a possible D gene (5 bases). CDR3 length equals 13 residues. V was cut by 5 bases and J by 5 bases, with 11 bases left in between. Germline V gene lookup returns CDR1 MRHNA and CDR2 SNTAGT. This CDR3 is CASSRQGEDTQYF. In DNA form, the CDR3 reads TGTGCCAGCAGTCGTCAAGGGGAAGATACGCAGTATTTT.

The DNA for the CDR3 is TGTGCCAGCAGTCCCCCCCCCGGGAGCCGAGGGGTTTACACTGAAGCTTTCTTT. It encodes CASSPPPGSRGVYTEAFF. This chain links TRBV27 with TRBJ1-1, with D perhaps matching TRBD1 (5 bases). The CDR3 contains 18 residues. V was cut by 5 bases and J by 3 bases, with 25 bases left in between. Germline V gene lookup returns CDR1 MNHEY and CDR2 SMNVEV (reference sequence).

This chain links TRBV2 with TRBJ2-3; TRBD2 is a possible D gene (7 bases). The germline V gene encodes CDR1 SNHLY and CDR2 FYNNEI. This CDR3 has 15 amino acids. Trimming took 7 bases from V and 2 from J, leaving 16 bases between them. The DNA of the CDR3 is TGTGCCAGCAATGGGGAGGGGGGATACACAGATACGCAGTATTTT. Protein product: CASNGEGGYTDTQYF.

The V call is TRBV5-1, the J call TRBJ2-5; 11 bases agree with TRBD2. The V and J ends lost 4 bases and 2 bases, in that order; junction bases with no gene match: 7. CDR1 is SGHRS and CDR2 is YFSETQ in the germline V gene. This CDR3 comprises 16 residues. The CDR3 sequence: CASSPGTSGLQETQYF. The CDR3 DNA is TGCGCCAGCAGCCCCGGGACTAGCGGATTGCAAGAGACCCAGTACTTC.

The chain recombines TRBV7-9 with TRBJ2-3, with D possibly matching TRBD2 (5 bases). This CDR3 spans 15 amino acids. CDR1 is SEHNR, CDR2 FQNEAQ, per germline (reference sequence). Trimming pared 2 bases from V and 5 bases from J, leaving 14 bases between. The CDR3 protein is CASSLWSLAGDTQYF. The CDR3 coding sequence is TGTGCCAGCAGCTTATGGTCTCTAGCAGGAGATACGCAGTATTTT.

This sequence joins TRBV6-5 and TRBJ1-5, with 7 bases that match TRBD1. Trimming at V came to 10 bases and at J to 1 base, leaving 7 bases not matched to a gene. Germline lookup yields CDR1 MNHEY and CDR2 SVGAGI. There are 14 residues in the CDR3. The CDR3 reads CATQGGGSNQPQHF. The DNA of the CDR3 is TGTGCCACCCAAGGGGGCGGAAGCAATCAGCCCCAGCATTTT.

The CDR3 bases are TGTGCCAGCGGAGTACTTGGAAACACCATATATTTT. Protein sequence: CASGVLGNTIYF. V is TRBV19 and J is TRBJ1-3; D is unresolved. V shed 9 bases and J shed 3 bases, with 9 bases lying between them. The CDR3 is made up of 12 amino acids. Germline values: CDR1 LNHDA, CDR2 SQIVND (reference sequence).

The chain links TRBV7-2 to TRBJ2-1, with 7 bases identical to TRBD1. From germline, CDR1 is SGHTA and CDR2 FQGNSA. Trimming cost V 1 base and J 8 bases; bases outside gene matches: 11. This CDR3 is 16 amino acids long. The CDR3 DNA reads as TGTGCCAGCAGCTTAGGACAACTTACAGGGGCCCATGAGCAGTTCTTC. Translated: CASSLGQLTGAHEQFF.

The genes are TRBV14 and TRBJ1-4; tentatively, D is TRBD1 (5 bases). The V end was cut by 5 bases, the J end by 8 bases, with 12 bases between. This CDR3 is built from 13 residues. Germline V gene lookup returns CDR1 SGHDN and CDR2 FVKESK. CDR3 in amino acids: CASSSRVGEKLFF. As DNA, the CDR3 is TGTGCCAGCAGCAGCAGGGTCGGAGAAAAACTGTTTTTT.